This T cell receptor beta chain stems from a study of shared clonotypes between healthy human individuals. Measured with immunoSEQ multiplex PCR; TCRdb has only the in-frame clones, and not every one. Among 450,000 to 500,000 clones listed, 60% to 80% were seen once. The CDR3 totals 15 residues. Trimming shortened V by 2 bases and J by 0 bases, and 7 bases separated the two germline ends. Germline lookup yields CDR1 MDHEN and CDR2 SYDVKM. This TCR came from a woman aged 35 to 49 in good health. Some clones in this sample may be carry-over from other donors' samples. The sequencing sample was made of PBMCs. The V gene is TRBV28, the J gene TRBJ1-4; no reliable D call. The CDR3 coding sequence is TGTGCCAGCAGTTTACGGCGGACAACTAATGAAAAACTGTTTTTT. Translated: CASSLRRTTNEKLFF.